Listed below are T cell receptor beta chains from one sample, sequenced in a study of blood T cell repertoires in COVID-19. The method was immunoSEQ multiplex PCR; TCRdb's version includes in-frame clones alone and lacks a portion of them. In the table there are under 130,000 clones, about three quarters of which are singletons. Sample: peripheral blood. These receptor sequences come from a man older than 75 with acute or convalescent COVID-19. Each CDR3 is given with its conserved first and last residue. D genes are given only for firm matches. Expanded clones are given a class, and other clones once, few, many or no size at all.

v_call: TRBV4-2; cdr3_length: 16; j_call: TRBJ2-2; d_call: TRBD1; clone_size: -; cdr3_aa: CASSPRTGQNTGELFF; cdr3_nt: TGTGCCAGCAGCCCACGGACAGGGCAGAACACCGGGGAGCTGTTTTTT
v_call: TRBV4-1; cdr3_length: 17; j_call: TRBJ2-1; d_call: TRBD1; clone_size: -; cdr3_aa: CASSHLRGQFSYNEQFF; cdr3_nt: TGCGCCAGCAGCCACCTCAGGGGGCAATTCTCCTACAATGAGCAGTTCTTC
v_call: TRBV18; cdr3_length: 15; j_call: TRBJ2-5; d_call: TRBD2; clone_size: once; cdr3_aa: CASSVLLAEQETQYF; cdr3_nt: TGTGCCAGCTCTGTCCTTCTAGCGGAACAAGAGACCCAGTACTTC
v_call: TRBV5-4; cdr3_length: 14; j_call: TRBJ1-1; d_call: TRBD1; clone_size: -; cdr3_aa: CASSTTGGKTEAFF; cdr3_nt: TGTGCCAGCAGCACGACAGGGGGTAAAACTGAAGCTTTCTTT
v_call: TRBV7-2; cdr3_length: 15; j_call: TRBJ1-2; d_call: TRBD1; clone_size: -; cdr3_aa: CASSPPRGTGTGYTF; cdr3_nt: TGTGCCAGCAGCCCACCGAGAGGGACAGGGACTGGCTACACCTTC
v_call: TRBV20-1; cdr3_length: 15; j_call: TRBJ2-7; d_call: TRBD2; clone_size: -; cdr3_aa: CSASVGTSISYEQYF; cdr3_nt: TGCAGTGCTAGTGTAGGGACTAGTATTTCCTACGAGCAGTACTTC
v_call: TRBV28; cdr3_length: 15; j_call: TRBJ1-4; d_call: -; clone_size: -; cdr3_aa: CASSNNRHNTEKLFF; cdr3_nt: TGTGCCAGCAGCAACAACCGACATAACACTGAAAAACTGTTTTTT
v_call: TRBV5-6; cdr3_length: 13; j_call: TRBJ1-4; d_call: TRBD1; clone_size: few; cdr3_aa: CASSLDRGGKLFF; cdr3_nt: TGTGCCAGCAGCCTTGACAGGGGCGGAAAACTGTTTTTT
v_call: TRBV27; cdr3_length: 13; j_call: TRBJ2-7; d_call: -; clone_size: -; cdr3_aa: CASRRLDAPEQYF; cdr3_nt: TGTGCCAGCAGGAGACTTGACGCGCCCGAGCAGTACTTC
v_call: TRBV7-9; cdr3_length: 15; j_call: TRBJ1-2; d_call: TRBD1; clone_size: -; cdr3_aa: CASSWASDRGRGYTF; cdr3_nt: TGTGCCAGCAGCTGGGCTTCCGACAGGGGGCGCGGCTACACCTTC
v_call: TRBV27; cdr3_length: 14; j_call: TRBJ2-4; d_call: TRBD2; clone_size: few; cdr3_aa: CASSEAGGRNIQYF; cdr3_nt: TGTGCCAGTAGTGAGGCGGGAGGGAGGAACATTCAGTACTTC
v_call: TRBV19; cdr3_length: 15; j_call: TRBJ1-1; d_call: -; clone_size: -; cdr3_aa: CASSNRQGTNTEAFF; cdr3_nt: TGTGCCAGTAGCAACCGGCAGGGGACGAACACTGAAGCTTTCTTT
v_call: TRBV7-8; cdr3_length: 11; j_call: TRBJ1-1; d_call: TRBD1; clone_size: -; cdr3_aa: CASKQGGEAFF; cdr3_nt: TGTGCCAGTAAACAGGGGGGTGAAGCTTTCTTT
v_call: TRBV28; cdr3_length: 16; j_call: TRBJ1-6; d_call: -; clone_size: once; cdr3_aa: CASSLDSVRNNSPLHF; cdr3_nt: TGTGCCAGCAGTTTAGACAGTGTCCGTAATAATTCACCCCTCCACTTT
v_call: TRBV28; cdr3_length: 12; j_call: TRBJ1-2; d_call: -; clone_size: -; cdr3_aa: CASESGAYGYTF; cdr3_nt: TGTGCCAGTGAGAGCGGGGCCTATGGCTACACCTTC
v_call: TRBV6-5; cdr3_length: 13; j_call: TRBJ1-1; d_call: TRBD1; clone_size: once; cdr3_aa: CASKGQQNTEAFF; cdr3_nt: TGTGCCAGCAAGGGACAGCAGAACACTGAAGCTTTCTTT
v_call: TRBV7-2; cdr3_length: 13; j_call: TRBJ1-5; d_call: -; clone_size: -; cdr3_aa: CASSLESSQPQHF; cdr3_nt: TGTGCCAGCAGCTTAGAGAGTAGCCAGCCCCAGCATTTT
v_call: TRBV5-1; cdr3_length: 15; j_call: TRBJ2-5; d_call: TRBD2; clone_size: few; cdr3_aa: CASSLSLAVQETQYF; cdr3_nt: TGCGCCAGCAGCTTGAGTCTAGCGGTACAAGAGACCCAGTACTTC
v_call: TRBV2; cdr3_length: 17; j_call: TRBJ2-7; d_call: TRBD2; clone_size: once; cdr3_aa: CASSEAHMSGEAYEQYF; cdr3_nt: TGTGCCAGCAGTGAAGCCCACATGAGCGGGGAGGCCTACGAGCAGTACTTC
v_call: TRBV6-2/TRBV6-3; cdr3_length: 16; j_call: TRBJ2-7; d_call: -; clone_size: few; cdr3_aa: CASSYSPPYFSYEQYF; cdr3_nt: TGTGCCAGCAGTTACTCGCCCCCTTACTTCTCCTACGAGCAGTACTTC
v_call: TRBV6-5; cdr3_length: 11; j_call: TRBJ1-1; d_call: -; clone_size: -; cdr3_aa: CASSFGDEAFF; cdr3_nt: TGTGCCAGCAGTTTCGGAGATGAAGCTTTCTTT
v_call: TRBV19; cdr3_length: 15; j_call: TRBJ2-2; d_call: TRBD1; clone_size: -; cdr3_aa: CASSIFRGHTGELFF; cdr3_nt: TGTGCCAGTAGTATCTTCAGGGGGCACACCGGGGAGCTGTTTTTT
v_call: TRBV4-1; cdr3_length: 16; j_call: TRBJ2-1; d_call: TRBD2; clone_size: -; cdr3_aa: CASSPSTSGRSNEQFF; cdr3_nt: TGCGCCAGCAGCCCATCGACTAGCGGGAGGTCTAATGAGCAGTTCTTC
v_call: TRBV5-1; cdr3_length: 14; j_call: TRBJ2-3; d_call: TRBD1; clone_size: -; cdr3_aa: CASSWGTGSDTQYF; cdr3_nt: TGCGCCAGCAGCTGGGGGACAGGGAGTGATACGCAGTATTTT
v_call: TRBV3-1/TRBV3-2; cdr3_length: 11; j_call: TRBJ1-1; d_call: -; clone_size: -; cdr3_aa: CASSHGSEAFF; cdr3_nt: TGTGCCAGCAGTCACGGGTCTGAAGCTTTCTTT
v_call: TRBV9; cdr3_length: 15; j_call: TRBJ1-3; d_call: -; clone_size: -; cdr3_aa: CASSVEGLSGNTIYF; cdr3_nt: TGTGCCAGCAGCGTAGAGGGGTTGTCGGGAAACACCATATATTTT
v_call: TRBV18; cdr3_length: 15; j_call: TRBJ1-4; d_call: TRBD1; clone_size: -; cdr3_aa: CASSNDRAVGEKLFF; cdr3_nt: TGTGCCAGCTCTAACGACAGGGCGGTTGGTGAAAAACTGTTTTTT
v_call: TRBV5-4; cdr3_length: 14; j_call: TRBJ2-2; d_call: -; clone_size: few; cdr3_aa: CASSLAKGTGELFF; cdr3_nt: TGTGCCAGCAGCTTGGCCAAGGGGACCGGGGAGCTGTTTTTT
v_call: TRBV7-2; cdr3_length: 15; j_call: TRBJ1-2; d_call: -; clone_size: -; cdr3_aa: CASTPAGALQGGYTF; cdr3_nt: TGTGCCAGCACCCCTGCGGGGGCACTCCAAGGTGGCTACACCTTC
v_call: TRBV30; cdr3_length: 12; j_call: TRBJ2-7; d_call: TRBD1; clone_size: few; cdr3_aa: CAWGTGAYEQYF; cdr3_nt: TGTGCCTGGGGGACAGGAGCCTACGAGCAGTACTTC
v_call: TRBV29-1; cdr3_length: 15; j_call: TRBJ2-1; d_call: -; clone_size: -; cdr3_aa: CSVEDPRAVINEQFF; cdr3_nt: TGCAGCGTTGAAGATCCGAGGGCGGTGATTAATGAGCAGTTCTTC
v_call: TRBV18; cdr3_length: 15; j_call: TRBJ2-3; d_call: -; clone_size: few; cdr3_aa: CASSQVGSGTDTQYF; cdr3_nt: TGTGCCAGCTCCCAAGTAGGGAGCGGCACAGATACGCAGTATTTT
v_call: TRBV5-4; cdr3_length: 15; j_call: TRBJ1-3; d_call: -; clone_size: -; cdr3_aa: CASGQGIDSGNTIYF; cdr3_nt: TGTGCCAGCGGCCAGGGGATAGACTCTGGAAACACCATATATTTT
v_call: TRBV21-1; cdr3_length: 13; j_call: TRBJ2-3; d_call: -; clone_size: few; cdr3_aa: CASSKERTSPQYF; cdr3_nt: TGTGCCAGCAGCAAAGAACGGACTAGTCCGCAGTATTTT
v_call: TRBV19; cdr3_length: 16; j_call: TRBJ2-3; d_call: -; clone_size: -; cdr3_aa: CASSTPYPGMTDTQYF; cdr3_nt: TGTGCCAGTAGTACCCCATACCCGGGTATGACAGATACGCAGTATTTT